This T cell receptor (beta chain) came from a study of cytomegalovirus exposure and HLA in healthy donors. Remarks on this clone: Antigen unknown.

The V segment lost 4 bases and the J segment 5 bases; nucleotides outside the gene matches: 6. Germline CDR1 and CDR2: SGHTA and FQGNSA. The CDR3 consists of 15 residues. Findings of the study overall: Previous analysis showed most TCR beta V segments were productive about 90% or about 30% of the time. High sensitivity and specificity were reportedly achieved when the classifier diagnosed cytomegalovirus status.

Those who donated were healthy bone marrow donors. The PCR ran on 60 Vbeta and 13 Jbeta primers. TCRdb's copy holds only in-frame clones and misses some; the assay was immunoSEQ multiplex PCR. The sample holds a few hundred thousand clones, about three quarters seen once. The source is a woman in her sixties or seventies in good health and CMV-seropositive. The material sequenced was PBMCs. The chain uses TRBV7-2 and TRBJ2-5, with 11 bases that match TRBD2. Here the CDR3 reads CASSSVASGGETQYF. The DNA for the CDR3 is TGTGCCAGCAGCTCCGTCGCTAGCGGGGGGGAGACCCAGTACTTC.